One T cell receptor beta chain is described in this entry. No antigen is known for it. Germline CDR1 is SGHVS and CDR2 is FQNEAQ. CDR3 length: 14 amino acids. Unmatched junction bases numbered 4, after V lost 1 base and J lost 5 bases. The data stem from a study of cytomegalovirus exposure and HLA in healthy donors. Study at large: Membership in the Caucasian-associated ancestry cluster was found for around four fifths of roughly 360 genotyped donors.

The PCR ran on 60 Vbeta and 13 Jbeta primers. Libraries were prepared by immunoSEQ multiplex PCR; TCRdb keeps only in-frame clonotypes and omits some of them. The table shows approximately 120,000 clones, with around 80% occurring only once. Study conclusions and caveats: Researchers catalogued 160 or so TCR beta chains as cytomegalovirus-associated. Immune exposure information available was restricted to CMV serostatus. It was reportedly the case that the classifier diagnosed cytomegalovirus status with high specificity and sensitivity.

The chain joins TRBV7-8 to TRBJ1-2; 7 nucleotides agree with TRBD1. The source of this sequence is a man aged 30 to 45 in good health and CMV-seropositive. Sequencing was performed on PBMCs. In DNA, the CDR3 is TGTGCCAGCAGCTTAGGACAGGGCGTGTATGGCTACACCTTC. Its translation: CASSLGQGVYGYTF.